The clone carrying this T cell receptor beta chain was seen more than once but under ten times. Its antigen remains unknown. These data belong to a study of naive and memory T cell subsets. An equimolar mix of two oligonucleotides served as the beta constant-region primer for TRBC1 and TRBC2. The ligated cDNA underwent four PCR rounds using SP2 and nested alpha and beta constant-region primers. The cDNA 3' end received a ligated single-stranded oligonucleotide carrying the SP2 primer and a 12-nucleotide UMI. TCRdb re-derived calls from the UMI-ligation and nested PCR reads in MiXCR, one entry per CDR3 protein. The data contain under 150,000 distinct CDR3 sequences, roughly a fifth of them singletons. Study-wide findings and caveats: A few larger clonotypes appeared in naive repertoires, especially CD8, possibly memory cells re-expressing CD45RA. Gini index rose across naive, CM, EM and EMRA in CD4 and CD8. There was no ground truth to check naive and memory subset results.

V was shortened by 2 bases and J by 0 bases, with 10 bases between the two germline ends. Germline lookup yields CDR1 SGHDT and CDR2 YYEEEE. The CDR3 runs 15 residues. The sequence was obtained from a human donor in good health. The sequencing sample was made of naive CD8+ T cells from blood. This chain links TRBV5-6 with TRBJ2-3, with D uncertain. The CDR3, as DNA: TGTGCCAGCAGCTTCTGGGTGGTTAGCACAGATACGCAGTATTTT. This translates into CASSFWVVSTDTQYF.